This TCR beta chain was profiled in a study of Ad26.COV2.S vaccination and SARS-CoV-2 variants. The wider study: Donor was assigned to the Ad26.COV2.S arm of trial COV1001.

In its sample, this clone was seen a few times. Its antigen is unknown. Germline V gene lookup returns CDR1 MDHEN and CDR2 SYDVKM. The V end lost 5 bases, the J end lost 5 bases, and 16 bases lay between the germline ends. There are 14 residues in the CDR3. Points from the study as a whole: It is possible that the TCR breadth and depth analyses underestimated the total T cell responses.

Method: immunoSEQ multiplex PCR; TCRdb's copy keeps in-frame clones and lacks some. The sample has about 680,000 clones, roughly 90% seen once. Treatment meaning: approximately 18 received Ad26.COV2.S at low or high dose, single or two shots; about five received placebo; per-sample allocation not given. The study sampled participants on day 63 after the first vaccine or placebo injection. The sequence came from a person between 18 and 65 years old who received the Ad26.COV2.S COVID-19 vaccine or a placebo. Specimen: peripheral blood, collected in a trial of Ad26.COV2.S vaccine versus placebo. V usage is TRBV28 and J usage is TRBJ2-7, with D maybe TRBD1 (5 bases). The CDR3 loop is CASSAQVLGHEQYF. CDR3 DNA sequence: TGTGCCAGCAGTGCACAGGTACTCGGCCACGAGCAGTACTTC.